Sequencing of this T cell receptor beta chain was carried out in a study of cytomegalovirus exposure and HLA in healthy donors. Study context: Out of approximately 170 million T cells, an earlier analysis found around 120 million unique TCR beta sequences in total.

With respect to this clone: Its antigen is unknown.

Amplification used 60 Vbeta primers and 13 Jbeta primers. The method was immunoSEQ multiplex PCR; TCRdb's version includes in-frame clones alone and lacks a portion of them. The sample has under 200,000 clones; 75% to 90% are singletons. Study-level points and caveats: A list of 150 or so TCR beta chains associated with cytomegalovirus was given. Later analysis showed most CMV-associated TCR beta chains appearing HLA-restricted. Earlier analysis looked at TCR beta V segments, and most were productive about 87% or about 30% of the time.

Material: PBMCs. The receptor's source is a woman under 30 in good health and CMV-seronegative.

CDR3 amino acids: CASSLGQGRSYNEQFF. CDR3 coding DNA: TGCGCCAGCAGCTTGGGACAGGGTAGGTCCTACAATGAGCAGTTCTTC. The rearrangement links TRBV5-1 to TRBJ2-1, with TRBD1 matching over 7 bases. Germline V gene lookup returns CDR1 SGHRS and CDR2 YFSETQ. The CDR3 has 16 amino acids. V dropped 0 bases and J dropped 1; count of bases not matched to a gene: 4.